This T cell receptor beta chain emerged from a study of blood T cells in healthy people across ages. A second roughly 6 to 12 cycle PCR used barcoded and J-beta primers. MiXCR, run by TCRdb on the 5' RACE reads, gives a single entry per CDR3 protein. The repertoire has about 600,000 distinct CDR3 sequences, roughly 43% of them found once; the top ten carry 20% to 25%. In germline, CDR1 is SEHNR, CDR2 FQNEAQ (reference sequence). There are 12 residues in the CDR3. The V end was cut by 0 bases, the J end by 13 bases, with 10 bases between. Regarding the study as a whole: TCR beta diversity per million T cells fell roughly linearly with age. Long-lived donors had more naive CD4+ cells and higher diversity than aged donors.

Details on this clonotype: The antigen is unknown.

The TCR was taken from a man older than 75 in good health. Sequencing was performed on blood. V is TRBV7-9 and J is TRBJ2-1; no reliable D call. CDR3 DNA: TGTGCCAGCAGCTTAGCGGGTGAGACCCAGTTCTTC. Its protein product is CASSLAGETQFF. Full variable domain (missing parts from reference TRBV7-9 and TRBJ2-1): DTGVSQNPRHKITKRGQNVTFRCDPISEHNRLYWYRQTLGQGPEFLTYFQNEAQLEKSRLLSDRFSAERPKGSFSTLEIQRTEQGDSAMYLCASSLAGETQFFGPGTRLTVL.